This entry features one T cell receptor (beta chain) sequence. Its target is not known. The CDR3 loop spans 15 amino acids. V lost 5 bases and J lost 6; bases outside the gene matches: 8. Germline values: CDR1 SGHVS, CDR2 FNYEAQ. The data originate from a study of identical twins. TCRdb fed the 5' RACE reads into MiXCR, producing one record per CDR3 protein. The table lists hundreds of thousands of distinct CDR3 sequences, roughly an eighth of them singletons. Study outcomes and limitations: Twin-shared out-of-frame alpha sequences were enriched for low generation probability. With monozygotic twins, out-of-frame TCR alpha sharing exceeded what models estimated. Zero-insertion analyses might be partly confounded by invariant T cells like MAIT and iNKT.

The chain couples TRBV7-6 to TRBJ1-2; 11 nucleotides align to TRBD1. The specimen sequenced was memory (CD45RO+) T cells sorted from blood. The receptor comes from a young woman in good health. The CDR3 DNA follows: TGTGCCAGCAGCATAGGACAGGGGGCTCTTCATGGCTACACCTTC. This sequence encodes CASSIGQGALHGYTF.